This T cell receptor beta chain was observed in a study of blood T cell repertoires in COVID-19. Study overall: PBMCs, B-cell-depleted T cells, or T cells were the source of the cDNA or gDNA that made up the material.

The germline gives CDR1 LGHNA, CDR2 YNFKEQ. The CDR3 sequence is 17 residues long. V trimming: 4 bases; J trimming: 1 base; junction bases outside the gene matches: 4. The repertoire was sequenced with immunoSEQ multiplex PCR; TCRdb's copy has only in-frame clones and lacks some. The table has 65,000 or so clones, approximately 84% seen once. The sequencing sample was made of peripheral blood. This clonotype was sampled from a middle-aged man with active COVID-19. This chain links TRBV4-2 with TRBJ2-4; 13 bases are shared with TRBD2. DNA for the CDR3: TGTGCCAGCAGCCCTGGGACTAGCGGGGCGGCCAAAAACATTCAGTACTTC. Residues: CASSPGTSGAAKNIQYF.